The rows below give T cell receptor beta chains drawn from one sample of a study of CD8+ T cells in alopecia areata. Sequencing was performed with immunoSEQ multiplex PCR; in TCRdb, only in-frame clones are kept and a portion is missing. This table holds 100,000 to 150,000 clones, under 65% found once. The input for sequencing was CD4+ T cells sorted from blood, taken at week 4, from a patient treated with tofacitinib. Receptors were obtained from a human donor with alopecia areata. CDR3s include the opening cysteine and the closing phenylalanine or tryptophan. The order of the fields is CDR3 length, V gene, D gene, J gene, clone size, CDR3 DNA, CDR3 protein. The D gene is left open where the match is weak. Size is omitted from some rows. Given values are once, few, many or a class for expanded clones.

>12|TRBV2|.|TRBJ2-3|.
TGTGCCAGCAGTGTCCTAGCCATTACGCAGTATTTT
CASSVLAITQYF
>12|TRBV27|TRBD1|TRBJ2-1|.
TGTGCCACCCGAAACAGGGGCGATGAGCAGTTCTTC
CATRNRGDEQFF
>14|TRBV9|.|TRBJ2-5|few
TGTGCCAGCAGCGTAGGGACGGGAGAAGAGACCCAGTACTTC
CASSVGTGEETQYF
>15|TRBV5-1|.|TRBJ2-2|.
TGCGCCAGCAGCCCCCACAGTAGCCGAACCGGGGAGCTGTTTTTT
CASSPHSSRTGELFF
>14|TRBV19|.|TRBJ2-5|.
TGTGCCAGTAGTATAGATGGAGCAGGAGAGACCCAGTACTTC
CASSIDGAGETQYF
>16|TRBV5-1|.|TRBJ1-6|.
TGCGCCAGCAGCTTGGGAGGTCTGGGAAAGACTGCACCCCTCCACTTT
CASSLGGLGKTAPLHF
>13|TRBV29-1|.|TRBJ2-2|.
TGCAGCGTCGGATCCCATAACACCGGGGAGCTGTTTTTT
CSVGSHNTGELFF
>14|TRBV18|TRBD1|TRBJ1-1|.
TGTGCCAGCTCAACCGTACAAACAGGGGTGGAAGCTTTCTTT
CASSTVQTGVEAFF
>15|TRBV6-6|.|TRBJ2-3|.
TGTGCCAGCAGTCCCCGGGACAAACTAGGGGATACGCAGTATTTT
CASSPRDKLGDTQYF
>15|TRBV18|TRBD1|TRBJ1-2|.
TGTGCCAGCTCACCAGGGGGGACAGGGACCTATGGCTACACCTTC
CASSPGGTGTYGYTF
>14|TRBV7-2|TRBD2|TRBJ2-3|.
TGTGCCAGCAGCATTAGCGGGAGCACAGATACGCAGTATTTT
CASSISGSTDTQYF
>15|TRBV14|TRBD1|TRBJ1-4|medium-sized
TGTGCCAGCAGCCAAGGGGCGGGACAGGCTGAAAAACTGTTTTTT
CASSQGAGQAEKLFF
>11|TRBV19|.|TRBJ1-1|few
TGTGCCACCTTGAAGGAGGGCGAAGCTTTCTTT
CATLKEGEAFF